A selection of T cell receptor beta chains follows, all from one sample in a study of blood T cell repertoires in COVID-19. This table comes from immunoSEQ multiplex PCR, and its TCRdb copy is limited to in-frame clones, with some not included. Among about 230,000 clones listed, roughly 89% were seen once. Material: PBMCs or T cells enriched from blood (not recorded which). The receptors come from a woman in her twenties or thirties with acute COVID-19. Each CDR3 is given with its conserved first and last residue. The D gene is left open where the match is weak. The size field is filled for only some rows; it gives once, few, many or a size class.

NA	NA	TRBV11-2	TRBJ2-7	CASSLERSLSYEQYF	TGTGCCAGCAGCTTAGAACGGTCCCTCTCCTACGAGCAGTACTTC
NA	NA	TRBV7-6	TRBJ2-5	CASTVRHAFKETQYF	TGTGCCAGCACCGTACGACATGCCTTCAAAGAGACCCAGTACTTC
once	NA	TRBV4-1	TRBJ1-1	CASSIYRVDTEAFF	TGCGCCAGCAGCATTTACAGGGTTGACACTGAAGCTTTCTTT
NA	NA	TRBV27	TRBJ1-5	CASSLFGQGKNQPQHF	TGTGCCAGCAGTTTATTCGGGCAGGGTAAGAATCAGCCCCAGCATTTT
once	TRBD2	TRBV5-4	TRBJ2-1	CASSSGLAGGSYNEQFF	TGTGCCAGCAGCTCGGGACTAGCGGGGGGAAGCTACAATGAGCAGTTCTTC
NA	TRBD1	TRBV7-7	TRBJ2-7	CASSPSPGTGSYEQYF	TGTGCCAGCAGCCCTAGCCCCGGGACAGGTTCCTACGAGCAGTACTTC
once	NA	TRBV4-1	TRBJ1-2	CASSQDQRGGYGYTF	TGCGCCAGCAGCCAAGATCAGAGAGGGGGATATGGCTACACCTTC
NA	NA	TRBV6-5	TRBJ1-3	CASTLVQGTGNTIYF	TGTGCCAGCACCCTCGTACAGGGAACTGGAAACACCATATATTTT
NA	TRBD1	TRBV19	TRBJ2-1	CASSMGVDREAHNEQFF	TGTGCCAGTAGTATGGGGGTGGACAGGGAGGCCCACAATGAGCAGTTCTTC
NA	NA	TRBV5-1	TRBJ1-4	CASSSPRTEGEKLFF	TGCGCCAGCAGCAGTCCCAGGACGGAGGGTGAAAAACTGTTTTTT
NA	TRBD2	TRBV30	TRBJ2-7	CAWSVQSGGRYEQYF	TGTGCCTGGAGTGTACAAAGCGGGGGTAGGTACGAGCAGTACTTC
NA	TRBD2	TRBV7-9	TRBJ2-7	CASSRTSGVIEQYF	TGTGCCAGCAGCCGGACTAGCGGGGTAATCGAGCAGTACTTC
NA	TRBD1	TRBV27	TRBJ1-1	CASSSPPSTGARTEAFF	TGTGCCAGCAGTTCCCCCCCCTCTACAGGGGCGAGGACTGAAGCTTTCTTT
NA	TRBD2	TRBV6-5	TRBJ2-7	CASSPSRGGTYEQYF	TGTGCCAGCAGCCCAAGCCGGGGGGGGACCTACGAGCAGTACTTC
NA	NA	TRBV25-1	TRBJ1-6	CASSRGGNSPLHF	TGTGCCAGCTCCCGGGGGGGAAACTCACCCCTCCACTTT
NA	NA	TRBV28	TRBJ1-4	CASSLRSGSEKLFF	TGTGCCAGCAGTTTAAGGTCCGGATCGGAGAAACTGTTTTTT
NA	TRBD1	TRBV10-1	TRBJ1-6	CASTLQGATNSPLHF	TGCGCCAGCACCCTACAGGGGGCCACTAATTCACCCCTCCACTTT
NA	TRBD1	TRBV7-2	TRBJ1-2	CASSAQGAGGYTF	TGTGCCAGCAGCGCGCAGGGGGCAGGTGGCTACACCTTC
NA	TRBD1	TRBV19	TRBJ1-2	CASRRTGGLTNYGYTF	TGTGCCAGTAGAAGGACAGGGGGCTTAACTAACTATGGCTACACCTTC
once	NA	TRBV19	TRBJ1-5	CASRLQGSRPNQPQHF	TGTGCCAGTAGACTTCAGGGAAGTCGGCCCAATCAGCCCCAGCATTTT
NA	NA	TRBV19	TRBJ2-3	CASSIYGDKEYF	TGTGCCAGTAGTATTTATGGCGACAAAGAGTATTTT
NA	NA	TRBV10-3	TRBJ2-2	CAISLSLPPGHLTGELFF	TGTGCCATCAGCCTCTCACTACCCCCGGGACACCTCACCGGGGAGCTGTTTTTT
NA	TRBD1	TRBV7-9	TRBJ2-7	CASSRTGPTYEQYF	TGTGCCAGCAGCAGGACAGGCCCTACCTACGAGCAGTACTTC
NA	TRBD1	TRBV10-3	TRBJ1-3	CAISEGQGYFTLSGNTIYF	TGTGCCATCAGTGAGGGACAGGGATACTTCACCCTCTCTGGAAACACCATATATTTT
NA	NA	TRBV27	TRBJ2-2	CASSLYPQGVELFF	TGTGCCAGCAGTTTATATCCTCAGGGTGTGGAGCTGTTTTTT
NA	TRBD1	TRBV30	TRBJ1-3	CAWGAGGRNTIYF	TGTGCCTGGGGGGCAGGGGGTCGAAACACCATATATTTT
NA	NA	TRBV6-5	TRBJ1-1	CASSWEGVTEAFF	TGTGCCAGCAGCTGGGAGGGGGTTACTGAAGCTTTCTTT
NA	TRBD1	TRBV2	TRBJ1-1	CASSDSGGRIEAFF	TGTGCCAGCAGTGATTCAGGGGGCAGAATTGAAGCTTTCTTT
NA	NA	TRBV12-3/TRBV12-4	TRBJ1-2	CASSLAGSYGYTF	TGTGCCAGCAGTTTAGCGGGGAGCTATGGCTACACCTTC
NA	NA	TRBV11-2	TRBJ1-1	CASSSGQNTEAFF	TGTGCCAGCAGTTCGGGACAGAACACTGAAGCTTTCTTT
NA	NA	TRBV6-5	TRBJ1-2	CASSTGDQTYTF	TGTGCCAGCAGCACAGGAGATCAAACCTACACCTTC
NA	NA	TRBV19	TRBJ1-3	CATPFGNTIYF	TGTGCCACCCCATTTGGAAACACCATATATTTT
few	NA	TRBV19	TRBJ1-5	CASSKTRDNQPQHF	TGTGCCAGTAGTAAGACTCGGGACAATCAGCCCCAGCATTTT
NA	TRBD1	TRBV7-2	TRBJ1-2	CASSGGQSTNYGYTF	TGTGCCAGCAGTGGGGGACAGAGTACTAACTATGGCTACACCTTC
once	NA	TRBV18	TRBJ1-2	CASSLQGQLRYGYTF	TGTGCCAGCTCACTACAAGGACAGCTCCGTTATGGCTACACCTTC
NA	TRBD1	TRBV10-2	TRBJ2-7	CASNTPGQNYEQYF	TGCGCCAGCAACACTCCGGGACAGAACTACGAGCAGTACTTC
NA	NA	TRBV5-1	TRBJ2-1	CASILGQGAVEQFF	NA
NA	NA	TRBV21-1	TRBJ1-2	CASSRLGQGQGYTF	TGTGCCAGCAGCAGGTTAGGACAGGGTCAGGGCTACACCTTC
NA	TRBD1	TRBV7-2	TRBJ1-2	CASPPGQGAGSGGYTF	TGTGCCAGCCCTCCCGGACAGGGGGCAGGGAGTGGTGGCTACACCTTC
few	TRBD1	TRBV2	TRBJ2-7	CASRETGAPQYEQYF	TGTGCCAGCAGAGAAACAGGGGCCCCCCAATACGAGCAGTACTTC
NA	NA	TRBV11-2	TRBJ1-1	CASSPVIQGQNPFF	TGTGCCAGCAGCCCCGTGATACAGGGTCAGAATCCTTTCTTT
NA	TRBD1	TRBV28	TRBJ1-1	CASREYRGTEAFF	TGTGCCAGCAGGGAATACAGGGGGACTGAAGCTTTCTTT
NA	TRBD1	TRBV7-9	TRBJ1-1	CASSLGPGGEEAFF	TGTGCCAGCAGCTTAGGCCCAGGGGGCGAGGAAGCTTTCTTT
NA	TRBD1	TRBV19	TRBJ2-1	CASRPGQGSSNEQFF	TGTGCCAGTAGACCCGGACAGGGTTCGAGCAATGAGCAGTTCTTC
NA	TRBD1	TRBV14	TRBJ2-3	CASSPFPDRGRDTQYF	TGTGCCAGCAGCCCCTTTCCGGACAGGGGGCGTGATACGCAGTATTTT
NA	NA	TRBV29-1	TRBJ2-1	CSGQNRAVSNEQFF	TGCAGCGGACAAAACAGGGCAGTTAGCAATGAGCAGTTCTTC
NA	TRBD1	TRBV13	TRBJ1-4	CASSLGGGDEKLFF	TGTGCCAGCAGCTTAGGAGGGGGCGATGAAAAACTGTTTTTT
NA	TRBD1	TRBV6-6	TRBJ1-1	CASTYGFQDRGRAHRSGSSEAFF	TGTGCCAGCACCTATGGTTTCCAGGACAGGGGTCGTGCTCATCGCTCCGGCTCATCTGAAGCTTTCTTT
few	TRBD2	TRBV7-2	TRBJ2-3	CASSYGTSGGSTDTQYF	TGTGCCAGCAGTTACGGGACTAGCGGGGGCAGCACAGATACGCAGTATTTT
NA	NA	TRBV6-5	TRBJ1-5	CASRAVEAGNQPQHF	TGTGCCAGCAGGGCAGTCGAGGCGGGCAATCAGCCCCAGCATTTT
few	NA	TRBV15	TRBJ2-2	CATSRGGHRGTGELFF	TGTGCCACCAGCAGGGGTGGCCACCGAGGGACCGGGGAGCTGTTTTTT
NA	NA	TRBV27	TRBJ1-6	CASSLSRRVANSPLHF	TGTGCCAGCAGTTTATCGCGCAGGGTTGCAAATTCACCCCTCCACTTT